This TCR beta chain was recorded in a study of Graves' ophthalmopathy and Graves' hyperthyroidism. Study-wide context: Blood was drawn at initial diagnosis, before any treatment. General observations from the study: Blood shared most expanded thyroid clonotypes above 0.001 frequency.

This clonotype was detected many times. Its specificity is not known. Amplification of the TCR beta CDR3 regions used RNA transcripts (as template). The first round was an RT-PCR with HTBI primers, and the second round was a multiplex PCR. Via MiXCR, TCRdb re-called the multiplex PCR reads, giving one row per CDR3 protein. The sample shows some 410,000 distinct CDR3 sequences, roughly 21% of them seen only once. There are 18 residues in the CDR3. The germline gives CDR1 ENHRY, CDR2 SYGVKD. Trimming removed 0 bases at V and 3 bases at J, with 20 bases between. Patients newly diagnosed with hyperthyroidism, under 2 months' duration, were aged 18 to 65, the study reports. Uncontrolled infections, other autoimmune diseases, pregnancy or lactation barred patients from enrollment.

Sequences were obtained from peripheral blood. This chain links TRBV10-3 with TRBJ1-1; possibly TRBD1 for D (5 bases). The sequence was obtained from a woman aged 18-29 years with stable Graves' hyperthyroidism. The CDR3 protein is CAISESIVGAQEDTEAFF. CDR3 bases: TGTGCCATCAGTGAGTCGATTGTAGGGGCGCAGGAGGACACTGAAGCTTTCTTT.